This record looks at one TCR beta chain sequence and its context. The target of this receptor is not known. Base qualities are not at hand, and no much larger clone is one base apart. In this study, focal radiation therapy paired with CTLA-4 blockade (ipilimumab) was tested in patients who had chemo-refractory metastatic non-small-cell lung cancer. The CDR3 starts with the cysteine, ends with the phenylalanine, and has 13 residues. The CDR3 DNA has 39 bases and is translated from base 1. V sheds 3 bases and J sheds 7 bases, leaving 13 bases between their ends. The CDR1 and CDR2 encoded by the germline V gene are LGHNA and YSLEER. This sample is drawn from a study of radiotherapy plus CTLA-4 blockade in lung cancer (dated by TCRdb to 2017 to 2018). In the study overall: Among enrolled patients, approximately 17% had an objective response and roughly 33% reached disease control.

What the study reported, not specific to this receptor: The strongest predictors of response, as reported, were early dynamic changes in blood T cell clones along with a rise in serum interferon-beta after radiation. After treatment with radiotherapy and ipilimumab, TCR clones that originated in tumors expanded in peripheral blood.

Library creation used the immunoSEQ multiplex PCR assay. TCRdb provides this immuneACCESS table in a form limited to in-frame rearrangements. Some clones are lacking; in checked studies, under half of them reflect an unresolved V gene, and why the rest are absent is not known. This sample has about 88,000 clones in its table, and 60% to 80% of those were observed once. The ten largest account for more than 12% of the sample. The chain uses TRBV4-3 and TRBJ2-7, with a tentative D gene TRBD1 over 5 matching bases. Sequenced here: peripheral blood, sampled from a patient treated with radiotherapy plus ipilimumab. This receptor was taken from a human donor with non-small cell lung cancer that progressed on radiotherapy plus ipilimumab. The bases read TGCGCCAGCAGCCAGGACAAGGAGAGGGAGCAGTACTTC. It is translated as CASSQDKEREQYF.